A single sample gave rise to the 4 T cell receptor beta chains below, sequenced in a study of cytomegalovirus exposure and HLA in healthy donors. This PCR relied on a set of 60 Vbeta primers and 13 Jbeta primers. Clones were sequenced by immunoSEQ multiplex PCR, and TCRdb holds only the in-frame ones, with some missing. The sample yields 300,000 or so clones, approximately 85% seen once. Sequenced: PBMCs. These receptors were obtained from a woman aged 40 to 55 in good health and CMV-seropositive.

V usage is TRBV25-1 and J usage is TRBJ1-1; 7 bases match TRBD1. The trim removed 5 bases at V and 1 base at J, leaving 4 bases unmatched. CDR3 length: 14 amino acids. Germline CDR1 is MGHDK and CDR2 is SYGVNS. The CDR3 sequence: CASSMTGSNTEAFF. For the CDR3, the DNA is TGTGCCAGCAGTATGACAGGGTCGAACACTGAAGCTTTCTTT.

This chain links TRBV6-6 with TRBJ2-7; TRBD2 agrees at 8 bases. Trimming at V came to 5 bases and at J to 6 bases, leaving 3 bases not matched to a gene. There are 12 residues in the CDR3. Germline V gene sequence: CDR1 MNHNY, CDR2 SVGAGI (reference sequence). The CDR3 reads CASSPSGSEQYF. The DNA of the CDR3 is TGTGCCAGCAGTCCTAGCGGGTCCGAGCAGTACTTC.

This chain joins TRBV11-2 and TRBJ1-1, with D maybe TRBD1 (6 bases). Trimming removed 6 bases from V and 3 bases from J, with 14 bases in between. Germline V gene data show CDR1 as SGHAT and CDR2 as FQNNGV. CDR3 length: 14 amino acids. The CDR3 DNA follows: TGTGCCAGCAGTTTCAGGGGTAGTGACACTGAAGCTTTCTTT. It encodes CASSFRGSDTEAFF.

CDR3 DNA: TGTGCCAGCAGCTTAGGGGCAAATTTGTACAATGAGCAGTTCTTC. It translates to CASSLGANLYNEQFF. The chain recombines TRBV11-3 with TRBJ2-1; D ambiguous. Germline V gene sequence: CDR1 SGHNT, CDR2 YENEEA. CDR3 length: 15 residues. The V end was cut by 1 base, the J end by 4 bases, with 11 bases between. The full variable domain, with the rest looked up from reference TRBV11-3 and TRBJ2-1, is EAGVVQSPRYKIIEKKQPVAFWCNPISGHNTLYWYLQNLGQGPELLIRYENEEAVDDSQLPKDRFSAERLKGVDSTLKIQPAELGDSAVYLCASSLGANLYNEQFFGPGTRLTVL.